These 15 T cell receptor beta chains came from one sample sequenced in a study of CD4 T cells in relation to SARS-CoV-2 and coronaviruses. These receptors are not linked to any known antigen. TCRdb keeps only in-frame clones here, not all; method: immunoSEQ multiplex PCR. Of about 43,000 clones in the sample, 82% were seen once. Sequenced: naive CD4+ T cells from PBMCs, cultured in vitro. Subset specified: naive CD4+ T cells isolated by negative enrichment. The receptors originated from an adult with COVID-19.

This clone has just a few counts. The chain links TRBV19 to TRBJ1-2, with 10 positions matching TRBD1. The CDR3 contains 16 residues. The V gene's germline CDR1 is LNHDA and CDR2 SQIVND (reference sequence). The V gene end was trimmed by 1 base and the J gene end by 7 bases; junction bases not matched to a gene: 9. The CDR3 nucleotides are TGTGCCAGTAGTATAGTCCCCAGGACAGGGGGTCGTGGCTACACCTTC. Translated: CASSIVPRTGGRGYTF.

V gene TRBV2 combines with J gene TRBJ2-7, with unresolved D. V was clipped by 6 bases and J by 5 bases, with 11 bases between them. The CDR3 is 12 residues long. Germline V gives CDR1 SNHLY, CDR2 FYNNEI. The CDR3 loop reads CASSVQRNEQYF. The CDR3 DNA reads TGTGCCAGCAGCGTACAGAGGAACGAGCAGTACTTC.

J is TRBJ1-5 and V is TRBV28; TRBD1 matches at 9 bases. Trimming at V came to 1 base and at J to 7 bases, leaving 14 bases not matched to a gene. The germline V gene encodes CDR1 MDHEN and CDR2 SYDVKM. CDR3 size: 18 residues. CDR3 DNA sequence: TGTGCCAGCAGTTTATCAAAACCTTGGACAGGGGTGGGACAGCCCCAGCATTTT. Its protein product is CASSLSKPWTGVGQPQHF.

This chain connects TRBV28 to TRBJ2-4; 14 bases align to TRBD2. The CDR3 consists of 18 residues. The trim removed 5 bases at V and 0 bases at J, leaving 6 bases unmatched. Germline V gene sequence: CDR1 MDHEN, CDR2 SYDVKM. The CDR3 DNA follows: TGTGCCAGCAGTCCGGGACTAGCGGGAGCGCTAGCCAAAAACATTCAGTACTTC. Translated: CASSPGLAGALAKNIQYF.

This rearrangement joins TRBV2 to TRBJ2-1; 8 bases agree with TRBD1. Germline V lookup: CDR1 SNHLY, CDR2 FYNNEI. With 10 bases clipped from V and 5 bases from J, the junction kept 7 bases outside the gene matches. The CDR3 consists of 13 residues. The CDR3 reads CATGQDINNEQFF. The DNA of the CDR3 is TGTGCCACGGGACAGGACATTAACAATGAGCAGTTCTTC. Full variable domain (remainder filled in from reference TRBV2 and TRBJ2-1): EPEVTQTPSHQVTQMGQEVILRCVPISNHLYFYWYRQILGQKVEFLVSFYNNEISEKSEIFDDQFSVERPDGSNFTLKIRSTKLEDSAMYFCATGQDINNEQFFGPGTRLTVL.

This rearrangement joins TRBV5-5 to TRBJ2-4; 16 positions agree with TRBD2. J lost 8 bases, V lost 2 bases, and 10 bases had no gene match. Per the germline V gene, CDR1 is SGHKS and CDR2 is YYEKEE (reference sequence). This CDR3 contains 18 residues. CDR3: CASSFVLGLAGGVDIQYF. DNA for the CDR3: TGTGCCAGCAGCTTTGTTCTGGGACTAGCGGGAGGGGTAGACATTCAGTACTTC.

The chain recombines TRBV6-2 or TRBV6-3 with TRBJ2-5; D might be TRBD2 (5 bases). The CDR3 sequence is 16 residues long. The V gene lost 0 bases and the J gene lost 7 bases, with 18 bases spanning the gap. The germline gives CDR1 MNHEY, CDR2 SVGEGT. For the CDR3, the DNA is TGTGCCAGCAGTTACTCGAGCGAAGCGCCTCGGGGGACCCAGTACTTC. The encoded protein is CASSYSSEAPRGTQYF.

The V call is TRBV10-3, the J call TRBJ1-4; 7 nucleotides line up with TRBD1. The J segment lost 13 bases and the V segment lost 0 bases, leaving 11 bases of the junction unmatched. The length of the CDR3 is 15 residues. Per the germline V gene, CDR1 is ENHRY and CDR2 is SYGVKD. Here the CDR3 DNA reads TGTGCCATCAGTGAGTCGACAGGGCGAGGAAGAGGACTGTTTTTT. Amino acids: CAISESTGRGRGLFF.

The V call is TRBV5-1, the J call TRBJ2-3; 12 positions agree with TRBD2. J was trimmed by 10 bases and V by 6 bases; bases with no gene match: 18. Germline V lookup: CDR1 SGHRS, CDR2 YFSETQ. CDR3 size: 17 residues. CDR3 loop: CASTFGTGLAGSQAQYF. The CDR3 region has the DNA TGCGCCAGCACCTTTGGTACTGGACTAGCGGGATCTCAGGCGCAGTATTTT.

This clone appeared a few times. The rearrangement links TRBV19 to TRBJ2-2, with 10 bases matching TRBD1. J gave up 4 bases and V 3 bases, and 5 bases lay outside the gene matches. This CDR3 is 16 amino acids long. CDR1 is LNHDA and CDR2 is SQIVND in the germline V gene (reference sequence). The chain's CDR3 is CASSIRQGAGTGELFF. CDR3 DNA sequence: TGTGCCAGTAGTATTCGACAGGGGGCTGGCACCGGGGAGCTGTTTTTT.

The chain employs TRBV11-3 and TRBJ2-1; 9 nucleotides line up with TRBD2. V dropped 1 base and J dropped 0; count of bases not matched to a gene: 10. This CDR3 contains 19 residues. Germline values: CDR1 SGHNT, CDR2 YENEEA. The DNA of the CDR3 is TGTGCCAGCAGCTTAGGGCCTGGGCGGGAGGGGAGCTCCTACAATGAGCAGTTCTTC. Protein sequence: CASSLGPGREGSSYNEQFF.

This clone was detected only a few times. V gene TRBV6-6 combines with J gene TRBJ1-1, with D unclear. The germline gives CDR1 MNHNY, CDR2 SVGAGI (reference sequence). The V end lost 7 bases, the J end lost 5 bases, and 14 bases lay between the germline ends. The CDR3 has 13 amino acids. DNA for the CDR3: TGTGCCAGCACAGTTACCCCCTTAACTGAAGCTTTCTTT. Protein sequence: CASTVTPLTEAFF.

This chain joins TRBV11-2 and TRBJ2-3; 10 nucleotides line up with TRBD2. Germline values: CDR1 SGHAT, CDR2 FQNNGV. V gave up 5 bases and J gave up 6 bases; unmatched junction bases: 11. CDR3 length: 16 amino acids. Here the CDR3 DNA reads TGTGCCAGCAGCCGCGCAGGGACTAGCGCATACGATACGCAGTATTTT. This gives the protein CASSRAGTSAYDTQYF.

The V gene is TRBV7-2, the J gene TRBJ2-1, with D maybe TRBD1 (5 bases). The CDR3 has 14 residues. From germline, CDR1 is SGHTA and CDR2 FQGNSA. With 3 bases removed from V and 7 bases from J, the gap between germline ends came to 13 bases. The CDR3 region is CASSFRQFSNEQFF. CDR3 nucleotide sequence: TGTGCCAGCAGCTTCCGACAGTTCTCTAATGAGCAGTTCTTC. The full variable domain, in which reference TRBV7-2 and TRBJ2-1 provide the parts outside the CDR3, is GAGVSQSPSNKVTEKGKDVELRCDPISGHTALYWYRQSLGQGLEFLIYFQGNSAPDKSGLPSDRFSAERTGGSVSTLTIQRTQQEDSAVYLCASSFRQFSNEQFFGPGTRLTVL.

CDR3 nucleotides: TGTGCCAGCTGTTCCGGGACTAGCGGGAGTAATGAGCAGTTCTTC. Translated, it gives CASCSGTSGSNEQFF. The rearrangement joins TRBV5-6 to TRBJ2-1, with 14 nucleotides matching TRBD2. The ends lost 7 bases at V and 7 bases at J; junction bases unmatched: 7. Germline loops: CDR1 SGHDT, CDR2 YYEEEE. The CDR3 has 15 amino acids.